This T cell receptor beta chain appears in the sequencing data of a study of T-cell memory formation after mild COVID-19. In the study overall: Clusters of TCRs were largely donor specific. Study-wide results and caveats: Most CD4+ clones that shrank were in CM and EM, while CD8+ ones turned up in EMRA.

Employing constant-segment primers, 5'RACE generated TCR alpha and TCR beta cDNA libraries bearing sample barcodes and UMIs. TCRdb fed the 5' RACE reads into MiXCR, producing one record per CDR3 protein. This sample has fewer than 650,000 distinct CDR3 sequences; about 18% occur once, and the top ten carry around 8.1%. This CDR3 is built from 14 residues. Trimming pared 2 bases from V and 7 bases from J, leaving 9 bases between. This clonotype was found a few times. Its target is unknown. The receptor was derived from an adult woman who had mild COVID-19 (a few samples of this study predate the infection). Cell type and time point are not known. The V call is TRBV12-3 or TRBV12-4, the J call TRBJ1-6; D not resolved. The specimen was PBMCs or a T cell subset sorted from them (not recorded which). The CDR3 region is CASSLRSRNSPLHF. Here the CDR3 DNA reads TGTGCCAGCAGTTTAAGATCCCGCAATTCACCCCTCCACTTT.